The next 29 T cell receptor beta chains were all read from a single sample in a study of read filtering for tumor transcriptome and immune sequencing. Molecular barcoded adaptors covering alpha/delta and beta/gamma chains were used on approximately 400 ng RNA. TCRdb re-analysed the reads in MiXCR, keeping a single row per CDR3 protein. The top ten clones hold 24% of a sample with over 15,000 distinct CDR3 sequences, 22% of them seen once. What was sequenced was a population of CD138-negative cells sorted from bone marrow. These receptors came from a donor at least 40 years old with multiple myeloma.

This clonotype was seen at least ten times. The V and J genes are TRBV7-6 and TRBJ2-4; D not certain. The CDR3 sequence is 14 residues long. The V gene's germline CDR1 is SGHVS and CDR2 FNYEAQ. V lost 1 base and J 0 bases, leaving 4 bases between the germline ends. CDR3 protein: CASSLGQAKNIQYF. CDR3 sequence (DNA): TGTGCCAGCAGCTTAGGCCAAGCCAAAAACATTCAGTACTTC.

Notes on this clonotype: A much bigger clone sits one base away, suggesting this may be a read error. The chain is built from TRBV3-2 and TRBJ2-2; the DNA was not compared with TRBD2, the D call given in the table. TRBV3-2 has pseudogene status. CDR3 length: 17 amino acids. The CDR3 sequence is CASTKRREGSDTGELFF. DNA for the CDR3: TGTGCCAGCACCAAACGTCGGGAGGGATCGGACACCGGGGAGCTGTTTTTT.

This clonotype has at least ten counts. The chain couples TRBV20-1 to TRBJ2-3, with D possibly TRBD2 on 5 matching bases. The V and J ends lost 4 bases and 7 bases respectively, with 18 bases between them. Germline CDR1 and CDR2: DFQATT and SNEGSKA (reference sequence). The CDR3 totals 14 residues. The CDR3 DNA sequence: TGCAGTGCTAATGGAGGAGGTTGGGTGAATACGCAGTATTTT. It translates to CSANGGGWVNTQYF.

By sample share, this clonotype is medium-sized. V gene TRBV29-1 combines with J gene TRBJ2-1; the D gene is possibly TRBD1 (6 bases). The CDR3 totals 17 residues. Germline V lookup: CDR1 SQVTM, CDR2 ANQGSEA. V was trimmed by 8 bases and J by 0 bases, leaving 23 bases between them. The CDR3: CSLSPPGQISSYNEQFF. CDR3 nucleotides: TGCAGCCTATCCCCACCGGGACAAATAAGCTCCTACAATGAGCAGTTCTTC.

The J gene is TRBJ1-2, the V gene TRBV7-6, with 9 bases identical to TRBD1. Germline V CDR1 and CDR2: SGHVS, FNYEAQ. CDR3 length equals 13 residues. The J segment lost 9 bases and the V segment lost 4 bases, leaving 6 bases of the junction unmatched. As DNA, the CDR3 is TGTGCCAGCAGCTCGGACAGGGGACTAAGCTACACCTTC. Translating gives CASSSDRGLSYTF.

Note on this clonotype: A much more abundant neighbour one base away suggests this may be a read error. V gene TRBV6-5 combines with J gene TRBJ2-3, with 8 positions matching TRBD2. V gave up 5 bases and J gave up 4 bases; unmatched junction bases: 11. Germline lookup yields CDR1 MNHEY and CDR2 SVGAGI. The CDR3 has 16 residues. This CDR3 is CASSRLAPKVPDTQYF. DNA for the CDR3: TGTGCCAGCAGTCGACTAGCGCCTAAAGTCCCAGATACGCAGTATTTT.

The sample holds many counts of this clonotype. The chain employs TRBV2 and TRBJ2-1; 7 positions match TRBD1. With V trimmed by 6 bases and J by 4 bases, 6 bases remained unmatched. CDR1 is SNHLY, CDR2 FYNNEI, per germline. CDR3 length: 14 residues. The CDR3 here is CASSRDSLYNEQFF. The CDR3 nucleotides read TGTGCCAGCAGCCGGGACAGCCTATACAATGAGCAGTTCTTC. Variable domain in full (rest from reference TRBV2 and TRBJ2-1): EPEVTQTPSHQVTQMGQEVILRCVPISNHLYFYWYRQILGQKVEFLVSFYNNEISEKSEIFDDQFSVERPDGSNFTLKIRSTKLEDSAMYFCASSRDSLYNEQFFGPGTRLTVL.

This clonotype was counted many times. The rearrangement uses TRBV7-6 and TRBJ2-3; 7 bases are a match to TRBD2. The germline gives CDR1 SGHVS, CDR2 FNYEAQ. The CDR3 extends over 14 amino acids. The J segment lost 2 bases and the V segment lost 3 bases, leaving 2 bases of the junction unmatched. The CDR3 loop is CASSLGGYTDTQYF. The CDR3 DNA is TGTGCCAGCAGCTTGGGGGGGTACACAGATACGCAGTATTTT.

This clonotype was recorded many times. The gene calls are TRBV11-2 and TRBJ1-1; a weak D match, TRBD1 (5 bases). Germline V lookup: CDR1 SGHAT, CDR2 FQNNGV. V was cut by 4 bases and J by 2 bases, with 14 bases left in between. This CDR3 comprises 15 residues. The CDR3 DNA sequence: TGTGCCAGCAGCTCCCACGAGGGGCCTAACACTGAAGCTTTCTTT. It encodes CASSSHEGPNTEAFF.

This clonotype appeared a few times. A much larger clone differs from this one at a single base, so this may be a read error. This chain uses TRBV28 with TRBJ1-6, with 11 bases identical to TRBD1. Germline V gives CDR1 MDHEN, CDR2 SYDVKM. V gave up 5 bases and J gave up 8 bases; unmatched junction bases: 2. The CDR3 runs 14 residues. The CDR3 sequence is CASSPGQGDSPLHF. CDR3 nucleotide sequence: TGTGCCAGCAGTCCGGGACAGGGGGATTCACCCCTCCACTTT.

With respect to this clonotype: This may come from a read error, since a much larger clone is one base off. The V and J genes are TRBV5-4 and TRBJ2-1; D is unresolved. The V gene lost 4 bases and the J gene lost 6 bases, with 14 bases spanning the gap. Germline V gene data show CDR1 as SGHNT and CDR2 as YYREEE (reference sequence). CDR3 length equals 14 residues. CDR3 sequence reads: CASSIPTDTNEQFF. CDR3 DNA sequence: TGTGCCAGCAGCATCCCAACCGATACCAATGAGCAGTTCTTC.

The chain recombines TRBV20-1 with TRBJ1-5; no firm D call. This CDR3 contains 12 residues. CDR1 and CDR2 from the germline V gene are DFQATT and SNEGSKA (reference sequence). With 5 bases removed from V and 0 bases from J, the gap between germline ends came to 5 bases. The CDR3 spells CSARDSNQPQHF. Written as DNA, the CDR3 is TGCAGTGCTCGTGATAGCAATCAGCCCCAGCATTTT.

This clonotype was picked up many times. This rearrangement joins TRBV12-3 or TRBV12-4 to TRBJ2-6; no firm D call. CDR3 length: 16 amino acids. Trimming took 5 bases from V and 4 from J, leaving 15 bases between them. CDR3 sequence reads: CASSLLMGSGANVLTF. Written as DNA, the CDR3 is TGTGCCAGCAGTCTCCTAATGGGGTCAGGGGCCAACGTCCTGACTTTC.

This clonotype has a handful of counts. A much larger clone sits a single nucleotide away, making a read error possible. Since no conserved phenylalanine or tryptophan closes the CDR3, a read error is the likely cause. This sequence joins TRBV20-1 and TRBJ1-5; the D is unclear. Deletions cut 0 bases from V and 5 bases from J, with 5 bases between. CDR1 and CDR2 (germline): DFQATT, SNEGSKA (reference sequence). The CDR3 has 12 amino acids. CDR3 protein: CSAREGYQPQHS. Written as DNA, the CDR3 is TGCAGTGCTAGAGAGGGCTATCAGCCCCAGCATTCT.

This clonotype was observed many times. This rearrangement joins TRBV5-1 to TRBJ1-1; D is possibly TRBD1 (5 bases). Trimming left V 0 bases short and J 1 base short, with 10 bases between. The CDR3 totals 15 residues. Germline CDR1 and CDR2: SGHRS and YFSETQ. The CDR3 reads CASSLDWGRNTEAFF. The CDR3 coding sequence is TGCGCCAGCAGCTTGGACTGGGGGAGGAACACTGAAGCTTTCTTT.

The sample holds a few counts of this clonotype. The chain couples TRBV7-9 to TRBJ2-5, with D possibly being TRBD1 (5 bases). Per the germline V gene, CDR1 is SEHNR and CDR2 is FQNEAQ (reference sequence). The CDR3 has 12 amino acids. Trimming cost V 6 bases and J 13 bases, with 18 bases left between them. CDR3 in amino acids: CASSHDMDKTYF. CDR3 nucleotides: TGTGCCAGCAGTCACGACATGGACAAAACGTACTTC.

This clonotype is medium-sized in the sample. This chain links TRBV18 with TRBJ1-5; D may be TRBD1 (6 bases). Germline V gene lookup returns CDR1 KGHSH and CDR2 LQKENI. The CDR3 loop spans 17 amino acids. Deletions cut 2 bases from V and 1 base from J, with 15 bases between. CDR3 sequence reads: CASSPFRGSISNQPQHF. The CDR3 DNA reads as TGTGCCAGCTCACCATTCAGGGGATCTATAAGCAATCAGCCCCAGCATTTT.

This chain's CDR3 is CSVTVGGSNQPQHF. The DNA of the CDR3 is TGCAGCGTTACTGTTGGGGGTAGCAATCAGCCCCAGCATTTT. The V gene is TRBV29-1, the J gene TRBJ1-5, with D tentatively TRBD1 (5 bases). Trimming shortened V by 5 bases and J by 0 bases, and 11 bases separated the two germline ends. CDR3 length: 14 residues. CDR1 is SQVTM, CDR2 ANQGSEA, per germline.

This clonotype was recorded at least ten times. The rearrangement uses TRBV4-2 and TRBJ1-1; the D gene is possibly TRBD1 (5 bases). V lost 1 base, J lost 2 bases, and 14 bases lay in between. Germline values: CDR1 LGHNA, CDR2 YNFKEQ. The CDR3 has 16 amino acids. The CDR3 bases are TGTGCCAGCAGCCAAGTGGGGGACGGTTTAAACACTGAAGCTTTCTTT. As protein: CASSQVGDGLNTEAFF.

The rearrangement joins TRBV20-1 to TRBJ2-7; 13 bases line up with TRBD2. The CDR3 spans 15 residues. Germline CDR1 is DFQATT and CDR2 is SNEGSKA (reference sequence). Unmatched junction bases numbered 2, after V lost 1 base and J lost 2 bases. The CDR3 loop reads CSARGGLAGPYEQYF. DNA for the CDR3: TGCAGTGCTAGAGGGGGACTAGCGGGACCCTACGAGCAGTACTTC.

Notes on this clonotype: The junction and the germline gene differ at one end; a read error may be behind it. J is TRBJ2-3 and V is TRBV7-2; 7 bases align to TRBD1. Germline CDR1 is SGHTA and CDR2 is FQGNSA. The CDR3 extends over 15 amino acids. CDR3 in amino acids: CVSSRDSVYTDTQYF. CDR3 in DNA: TGTGTCAGCAGCCGGGACAGCGTATACACAGATACGCAGTATTTT.

This clonotype was seen at least ten times. The V gene is TRBV4-1, the J gene TRBJ2-1; D is perhaps TRBD2 (5 bases). Germline lookup yields CDR1 MGHRA and CDR2 YSYEKL. The CDR3 runs 22 residues. Trimming cost V 0 bases and J 5 bases, with 32 bases left between them. The chain's CDR3 is CASSQEITPLPPIVEGDNEQFF. The DNA of the CDR3 is TGCGCCAGCAGCCAAGAGATTACCCCGCTACCCCCCATAGTAGAGGGCGACAATGAGCAGTTCTTC.

Remarks on this clonotype: A far larger clone differs by one base, so this is likely a read error. V and J are TRBV7-2 and TRBJ2-1, with a tentative D call TRBD1 (5 bases). CDR1 SGHTA and CDR2 FQGNSA come from the germline V gene. Trimming removed 2 bases from V and 0 bases from J, with 17 bases in between. CDR3 length equals 18 residues. The CDR3 reads CASSLRSQVYLSYNEQFF. CDR3 bases: TGTGCCAGCAGCTTACGTTCACAGGTATATCTCTCCTACAATGAGCAGTTCTTC. The entire variable domain, with the rest obtained from reference TRBV7-2 and TRBJ2-1, is as follows: GAGVSQSPSNKVTEKGKDVELRCDPISGHTALYWYRQSLGQGLEFLIYFQGNSAPDKSGLPSDRFSAERTGGSVSTLTIQRTQQEDSAVYLCASSLRSQVYLSYNEQFFGPGTRLTVL.

This clonotype was picked up many times. The chain uses TRBV3-1 and TRBJ2-3, with 7 positions matching TRBD2. The CDR3 has 15 amino acids. Per germline, CDR1 LGHDT and CDR2 YNNKEL (reference sequence). The J segment lost 7 bases and the V segment lost 2 bases, leaving 9 bases of the junction unmatched. CDR3 amino acids: CASSQRSSGEYTQYF. CDR3 DNA: TGTGCCAGCAGCCAACGGTCTAGCGGAGAATATACGCAGTATTTT.

This chain connects TRBV29-1 to TRBJ1-1; 11 nucleotides align to TRBD1. This CDR3 is built from 14 residues. Germline V gives CDR1 SQVTM, CDR2 ANQGSEA. The junction had 8 bases not matched to a gene; V was cut back by 0 bases and J by 11 bases. CDR3 DNA sequence: TGCAGCGTTGAAGATCTGGGACAGGGGGATATGGCTTTCTTT. It yields the protein CSVEDLGQGDMAFF.

This clonotype was observed at least ten times. The chain is built from TRBV7-3 and TRBJ2-5; no clear D gene. The CDR3 length is 15 residues. Deletions cut 5 bases from V and 5 bases from J, with 18 bases between. Germline V gene lookup returns CDR1 SGHTA and CDR2 FQGTGA. The CDR3 nucleotides are TGTGCCAGCAGCCCCTCCCCAGGCCCGGTGGAGACCCAGTACTTC. Amino acids: CASSPSPGPVETQYF.

This clonotype was seen a handful of times. The chain links TRBV29-1 to TRBJ2-7; 8 bases agree with TRBD2. Germline values: CDR1 SQVTM, CDR2 ANQGSEA. The CDR3 is 12 residues long. With 6 bases clipped from V and 4 bases from J, the junction kept 5 bases outside the gene matches. The CDR3 region has the DNA TGCAGCGTGAGAGCGGGAGTGTACGAGCAGTACTTC. Protein: CSVRAGVYEQYF.

Notes on this clonotype: A much bigger clone sits one base away, suggesting this may be a read error. This chain joins TRBV28 and TRBJ2-7, with D possibly being TRBD1 or TRBD2 (5 bases each). The CDR3 has 12 amino acids. Trimming removed 8 bases from V and 2 bases from J, with 10 bases in between. Germline V lookup: CDR1 MDHEN, CDR2 SYDVKM. The CDR3 region has the DNA TGTGCCAGCCTTAGGGGAGCCTACGAGCAGTACTTC. Encoded protein: CASLRGAYEQYF.

A note on this clonotype: This may be a read error, as it is one base from a much larger clone. The chain employs TRBV28 and TRBJ2-2; the D call may be TRBD1 or TRBD2 (5 bases each). This CDR3 comprises 13 residues. Germline lookup yields CDR1 MDHEN and CDR2 SYDVKM. As DNA, the CDR3 is TGTGCCAGCGGGGGTAGCCCCACCGGGGAGCTGCTTTTT. Its protein is CASGGSPTGELLF.